This T cell receptor (beta chain) derives from a study of CD8+ T cells in alopecia areata. V shed 2 bases, J shed 2 bases, and the junction held 6 bases outside the gene matches. CDR3 length: 16 amino acids. Germline assignment: CDR1 MNHEY and CDR2 SVGAGI. Sequencing relied on a cDNA template that was reverse transcribed from extracted RNA. Assay used: immunoSEQ multiplex PCR; TCRdb lists only in-frame clones, some missing. The repertoire holds 95,000 to 100,000 clones, with about 60% as singletons. Noted treatment: oral pan-JAK inhibitor, 5-10 mg twice daily. Overall study results and limits: Baseline CD8+ expansion's link to response remains uncertain, as there was one nonresponder. Tofacitinib significantly reduced both scalp clonality and expanded CD8+ clones among the top 100.

Points on this clone: The antigen remains unidentified.

The TCR was taken from a human donor with alopecia areata. The specimen was CD8+ T cells sorted from blood, collected between weeks 55 and 65, from a patient treated with tofacitinib. The J gene is TRBJ2-3, the V gene TRBV6-5; 8 bases agree with TRBD2. CDR3 sequence reads: CASSYERGTLTDTQYF. As DNA, the CDR3 is TGTGCCAGCAGTTACGAGCGGGGGACCCTCACAGATACGCAGTATTTT.